The clone carrying this T cell receptor beta chain was observed a handful of times. Using immunoSEQ multiplex PCR, the repertoire was profiled, and TCRdb retains in-frame clones only, with some absent. This sample has 90,000 to 95,000 clones, with 84% found just once. The data were taken from a study of OX40 agonist ivuxolimab in advanced cancers. Baseline, cycle 4 day 1, and cycle 7 day 1 were the blood sampling points. Sequenced here: CD4+ or CD8+ T cells sorted from blood, sampled in a trial of the OX40 agonist ivuxolimab. This TCR was recovered from an adult with an advanced solid tumor such as melanoma, head and neck, liver or kidney cancer.

The CDR3 region is CASSLVVVTSGGARDTQYF. The DNA for the CDR3 is TGTGCCAGCAGCTTAGTTGTAGTGACTAGCGGGGGGGCAAGGGATACGCAGTATTTT. The chain uses TRBV7-2 and TRBJ2-3; TRBD2 aligns across 14 bases. Unmatched junction bases numbered 12, after V lost 1 base and J lost 6 bases. The germline CDR1 and CDR2 sequences are SGHTA and FQGNSA. The CDR3 is 19 residues long.